These T cell receptor beta chains were read from a single sample in a study of graft-versus-host responses after intestinal transplantation. The protocol was immunoSEQ multiplex PCR, while the TCRdb copy is restricted to in-frame clones and leaves out a portion. The sample shows tens of thousands of clones, almost 90% of them seen only once. Their antigens are not known. Here the sequenced sample was unstimulated CD4+ T cells sorted from spleen or lymph node cells, taken before intestinal transplant. These receptors came from a human donor who received an intestinal transplant. CDR3s include the opening cysteine and the closing phenylalanine or tryptophan. Each record gives: D gene, J gene, V gene, CDR3 length, clone size, CDR3 protein, CDR3 DNA. A D gene is named only where the DNA matches it firmly. Expanded clones are given a class, and other clones once, few, many or no size at all.

D: TRBD2; J: TRBJ2-1; V: TRBV7-7; length: 14; size: NA; CDR3: CASSPTGGVHEQFF; DNA: TGTGCTAGCAGCCCCACGGGGGGGGTCCATGAGCAGTTCTTC
D: NA; J: TRBJ2-1; V: TRBV29-1; length: 16; size: NA; CDR3: CSVKRAGATSYNEQFF; DNA: TGCAGCGTCAAAAGGGCGGGGGCCACCTCCTACAATGAGCAGTTCTTC
D: NA; J: TRBJ2-2; V: TRBV9; length: 17; size: NA; CDR3: CASSARYTTYPTGELFF; DNA: TGTGCCAGCAGCGCTAGGTACACCACCTACCCCACCGGGGAGCTGTTTTTT
D: TRBD1; J: TRBJ2-5; V: TRBV18; length: 14; size: NA; CDR3: CASSPGQGWETQYF; DNA: TGTGCCAGCTCACCTGGACAGGGGTGGGAGACCCAGTACTTC
D: NA; J: TRBJ1-1; V: TRBV7-9; length: 15; size: once; CDR3: CASSRQGGLNTEAFF; DNA: TGTGCCAGCAGCCGCCAAGGGGGTTTGAACACTGAAGCTTTCTTT
D: NA; J: TRBJ2-7; V: TRBV18; length: 15; size: NA; CDR3: CASSPPYGSSYEQYF; DNA: TGTGCCAGCTCACCACCTTATGGCAGCTCCTACGAGCAGTACTTC
D: NA; J: TRBJ2-5; V: TRBV10-2; length: 15; size: NA; CDR3: CATTAGGVRQETQYF; DNA: TGCGCCACCACCGCGGGCGGGGTTAGGCAAGAGACCCAGTACTTC
D: TRBD1; J: TRBJ1-2; V: TRBV18; length: 13; size: once; CDR3: CASSPGTGAGYTF; DNA: TGTGCCAGCTCACCCGGGACAGGGGCTGGCTACACCTTC
D: TRBD1; J: TRBJ2-3; V: TRBV5-6; length: 14; size: NA; CDR3: CASSQLTGLGTQYF; DNA: TGTGCCAGCAGCCAACTGACAGGGTTGGGAACGCAGTATTTT
D: NA; J: TRBJ2-3; V: TRBV9; length: 13; size: NA; CDR3: CASSVGVQDTQYF; DNA: TGTGCCAGCAGCGTAGGAGTCCAAGATACGCAGTATTTT
D: NA; J: TRBJ2-1; V: TRBV5-6; length: 15; size: NA; CDR3: CASSEQGGEWVEQFF; DNA: TGTGCCAGCAGCGAACAGGGAGGGGAGTGGGTTGAGCAGTTCTTC
D: NA; J: TRBJ1-1; V: TRBV19; length: 14; size: NA; CDR3: CASSMQGTNTEAFF; DNA: TGTGCCAGTAGTATGCAGGGAACGAACACTGAAGCTTTCTTT
D: TRBD1; J: TRBJ1-5; V: TRBV9; length: 14; size: NA; CDR3: CASSVTGAGQPQHF; DNA: TGTGCCAGCAGCGTTACAGGGGCCGGGCAGCCCCAGCATTTT
D: NA; J: TRBJ1-6; V: TRBV6-5; length: 15; size: NA; CDR3: CASSYGGWENSPLHF; DNA: TGTGCCAGCAGTTACGGAGGGTGGGAAAATTCACCCCTCCACTTT
D: NA; J: TRBJ1-6; V: TRBV2; length: 15; size: NA; CDR3: CASTGEGPRNSPLHF; DNA: TGTGCCAGCACCGGGGAGGGACCGCGTAATTCACCCCTCCACTTT
D: TRBD1; J: TRBJ1-1; V: TRBV5-1; length: 15; size: NA; CDR3: CASSSGQGVLSEAFF; DNA: TGCGCCAGCAGCTCAGGACAGGGAGTTTTGTCTGAAGCTTTCTTT
D: NA; J: TRBJ2-6; V: TRBV7-9; length: 16; size: NA; CDR3: CASSPLRSSGANVLTF; DNA: TGTGCCAGCAGCCCCTTACGGAGCTCTGGGGCCAACGTCCTGACTTTC
D: NA; J: TRBJ1-2; V: TRBV6-5; length: 12; size: few; CDR3: CATCSTAGGYTF; DNA: TGTGCCACCTGCTCGACAGCGGGGGGCTACACCTTC
D: TRBD2; J: TRBJ2-1; V: TRBV10-3; length: 13; size: NA; CDR3: CAISGLAGNEQFF; DNA: TGTGCCATCAGTGGACTAGCAGGCAATGAGCAGTTCTTC
D: TRBD2; J: TRBJ2-5; V: TRBV5-1; length: 12; size: NA; CDR3: CASGLVEETQYF; DNA: TGCGCCAGCGGACTAGTCGAGGAGACCCAGTACTTC
D: NA; J: TRBJ1-3; V: TRBV2; length: 15; size: few; CDR3: CASSPSWSSGNTIYF; DNA: TGTGCCAGCAGCCCGTCTTGGAGCTCTGGAAACACCATATATTTT
D: NA; J: TRBJ1-2; V: TRBV5-6; length: 13; size: NA; CDR3: CASSLQVGYGYTF; DNA: TGTGCCAGCAGCTTACAGGTCGGCTATGGCTACACCTTC
D: TRBD2; J: TRBJ2-7; V: TRBV6-5; length: 15; size: few; CDR3: CASSYRAGDGYEQYF; DNA: TGTGCCAGCAGTTATAGGGCGGGGGACGGATACGAGCAGTACTTC
D: TRBD1; J: TRBJ2-1; V: TRBV6-5; length: 15; size: NA; CDR3: CASKTPGGADNEQFF; DNA: TGTGCCAGCAAAACACCAGGGGGCGCAGACAATGAGCAGTTCTTC
D: NA; J: TRBJ1-2; V: TRBV15; length: 13; size: NA; CDR3: CATSRTGDYGYTF; DNA: TGTGCCACCAGCAGGACAGGCGACTATGGCTACACCTTC
D: NA; J: TRBJ2-5; V: TRBV19; length: 14; size: NA; CDR3: CASSPRQIQETQYF; DNA: TGTGCCAGTAGTCCGCGGCAAATTCAAGAGACCCAGTACTTC
D: TRBD2; J: TRBJ2-3; V: TRBV2; length: 16; size: NA; CDR3: CASSRDYGSGTDTQYF; DNA: TGTGCCAGCAGCCGGGACTACGGATCTGGCACAGATACGCAGTATTTT
D: NA; J: TRBJ1-6; V: TRBV6-6; length: 15; size: NA; CDR3: CASGHTGTPDSPLHF; DNA: TGTGCCAGCGGACACACCGGGACACCAGATTCACCCCTCCACTTT
D: NA; J: TRBJ2-5; V: TRBV15; length: 15; size: NA; CDR3: CATSRDLATQETQYF; DNA: TGTGCCACCAGCAGAGATCTAGCTACCCAAGAGACCCAGTACTTC
D: NA; J: TRBJ2-3; V: TRBV7-9; length: 15; size: NA; CDR3: CASSLDSEMTDTQYF; DNA: TGTGCCAGCAGCTTGGACTCCGAGATGACAGATACGCAGTATTTT
D: TRBD1; J: TRBJ2-3; V: TRBV5-4; length: 15; size: NA; CDR3: CASSSQGIPTDTQYF; DNA: TGTGCCAGCAGCTCACAGGGGATCCCCACAGATACGCAGTATTTT
D: TRBD1; J: TRBJ2-3; V: TRBV6-6; length: 16; size: NA; CDR3: CASSSGTGASTDTQYF; DNA: TGTGCCAGCAGTTCGGGGACAGGGGCCAGCACAGATACGCAGTATTTT
D: NA; J: TRBJ2-4; V: TRBV5-6; length: 15; size: NA; CDR3: CASSLRTVAKNIQYF; DNA: TGTGCCAGCAGCCTCCGGACAGTAGCCAAAAACATTCAGTACTTC
D: TRBD1; J: TRBJ1-2; V: TRBV27; length: 14; size: NA; CDR3: CASSLGQGIYGYTF; DNA: TGTGCCAGCAGTTTAGGACAGGGGATCTATGGCTACACCTTC
D: TRBD2; J: TRBJ2-7; V: TRBV5-6; length: 14; size: NA; CDR3: CASSLGLASYEQYF; DNA: TGTGCCAGCAGCTTGGGACTAGCCTCCTACGAGCAGTACTTC
D: NA; J: TRBJ2-2; V: TRBV5-1; length: 16; size: NA; CDR3: CASSRLTGEPTGELFF; DNA: TGCGCCAGCAGCCGACTGACGGGGGAGCCCACCGGGGAGCTGTTTTTT
D: NA; J: TRBJ1-1; V: TRBV5-1; length: 15; size: NA; CDR3: CASSLYRVGDTEAFF; DNA: TGCGCCAGCAGCTTATACAGGGTGGGGGACACTGAAGCTTTCTTT
D: NA; J: TRBJ2-7; V: TRBV5-1; length: 14; size: NA; CDR3: CASSPGGQLYEQYF; DNA: TGCGCCAGCAGCCCAGGAGGGCAACTATACGAGCAGTACTTC
D: TRBD2; J: TRBJ2-5; V: TRBV25-1; length: 16; size: NA; CDR3: CASSGSPSGGGETQYF; DNA: TGTGCCAGCAGTGGATCGCCTAGCGGGGGCGGTGAGACCCAGTACTTC
D: NA; J: TRBJ1-6; V: TRBV13; length: 17; size: NA; CDR3: CASSLGVGSSYNSPLHF; DNA: TGTGCCAGCAGCTTAGGGGTGGGGAGCTCCTATAATTCACCCCTCCACTTT
D: TRBD1; J: TRBJ1-2; V: TRBV9; length: 13; size: NA; CDR3: CASSTRQGWNYTF; DNA: TGTGCCAGCAGCACAAGACAGGGCTGGAACTACACCTTC
D: NA; J: TRBJ2-7; V: TRBV6-1; length: 12; size: few; CDR3: CASSPEGYEQYF; DNA: TGTGCCAGCAGCCCCGAGGGTTACGAGCAGTACTTC
D: TRBD2; J: TRBJ2-3; V: TRBV6-1; length: 14; size: NA; CDR3: CAGSGGRWGDTQYF; DNA: TGTGCCGGCAGCGGGGGGAGATGGGGAGATACGCAGTATTTT